The 23 T cell receptor beta chains reported below all come from one sample, sequenced in a study of T cell responses to AZD1222 COVID-19 vaccine. The method was immunoSEQ multiplex PCR; TCRdb's version includes in-frame clones alone and lacks a portion of them. Among more than 110,000 clones listed, around 93% were seen once. The sample was peripheral blood, taken 28 days after the second AZD1222 dose. These receptors were taken from an adult who received the AZD1222 COVID-19 vaccine.

This sequence joins TRBV6-5 and TRBJ2-7; D is perhaps TRBD2 (6 bases). Germline CDR1 MNHEY, CDR2 SVGAGI. With 3 bases removed from V and 1 base from J, the gap between germline ends came to 10 bases. The CDR3 totals 14 residues. The CDR3 reads CASSYLAESYEQYF. CDR3 DNA: TGTGCCAGCAGTTATTTAGCGGAGTCCTACGAGCAGTACTTC.

A note on this clone: Additional DNA sequences in this sample encode the identical CDR3. The genes are TRBV29-1 and TRBJ2-6; D is possibly TRBD1 (5 bases). The CDR3 spans 13 residues. V lost 6 bases, J lost 0 bases, and 6 bases lay in between. CDR1 is SQVTM and CDR2 is ANQGSEA in the germline V gene. CDR3 region: CSVQGSGANVLTF. The DNA of the CDR3 is TGCAGCGTCCAGGGCTCTGGGGCCAACGTCCTGACTTTC.

This rearrangement joins TRBV28 to TRBJ1-1, with D possibly being TRBD1 (6 bases). Germline CDR1 is MDHEN and CDR2 is SYDVKM. Deletions cut 7 bases from V and 3 bases from J, with 15 bases between. The CDR3 extends over 14 amino acids. In DNA form, the CDR3 reads TGTGCCAGCACCCCGGGGGGGCTGGACACTGAAGCTTTCTTT. Encoded protein: CASTPGGLDTEAFF.

The rearrangement uses TRBV6-6 and TRBJ1-2; a possible D gene is TRBD1 (6 bases). V dropped 4 bases and J dropped 7 bases, with 13 bases sitting between them. This CDR3 comprises 13 residues. CDR1 and CDR2 (germline): MNHNY, SVGAGI (reference sequence). In nucleotides, the CDR3 is TGTGCCAGCAGTTCCCACAGGGAGGGTGGCTACACCTTC. It codes for CASSSHREGGYTF.

The chain carries TRBV6-6 and TRBJ2-5; TRBD1 is a possible D gene (6 bases). Germline V gene sequence: CDR1 MNHNY, CDR2 SVGAGI (reference sequence). V was shortened by 0 bases and J by 1 base, with 9 bases between the two germline ends. The CDR3 runs 15 residues. The CDR3 here is CASSYSPGAQETQYF. The CDR3 DNA is TGTGCCAGCAGTTACTCTCCAGGGGCCCAAGAGACCCAGTACTTC.

J is TRBJ1-5 and V is TRBV27; the D is unclear. The V end was cut by 4 bases, the J end by 5 bases, with 3 bases between. The germline V gene encodes CDR1 MNHEY and CDR2 SMNVEV (reference sequence). The CDR3 is made up of 11 amino acids. CDR3 bases: TGTGCCAGCAGTTATGATCAGCCCCAGCATTTT. The encoded protein is CASSYDQPQHF.

This clone was observed a few times. The chain is built from TRBV5-5 and TRBJ1-6; D ambiguous. Germline V gene data show CDR1 as SGHKS and CDR2 as YYEKEE (reference sequence). V was pared by 2 bases and J by 3 bases, with 9 bases between. The CDR3 consists of 15 residues. The CDR3 sequence: CASSFGGVYNSPLHF. CDR3 nucleotide sequence: TGTGCCAGCAGCTTCGGCGGAGTCTATAATTCACCCCTCCACTTT. Full variable domain (outside the CDR3, taken from reference TRBV5-5 and TRBJ1-6): DAGVTQSPTHLIKTRGQQVTLRCSPISGHKSVSWYQQVLGQGPQFIFQYYEKEERGRGNFPDRFSARQFPNYSSELNVNALLLGDSALYLCASSFGGVYNSPLHFGNGTRLTVT.

The chain carries TRBV5-4 and TRBJ1-2, with 8 bases that match TRBD1. Germline V lookup: CDR1 SGHNT, CDR2 YYREEE (reference sequence). This CDR3 is 14 amino acids long. J lost 4 bases, V lost 4 bases, and 6 bases had no gene match. CDR3 loop: CASSHRDRIYGYTF. In DNA, the CDR3 is TGTGCCAGCAGCCACCGGGACAGGATCTATGGCTACACCTTC.

CDR3 amino acids: CATALGGSSDTQYF. The DNA of the CDR3 is TGTGCCACAGCCTTAGGGGGAAGTTCGGATACGCAGTATTTT. The genes are TRBV10-3 and TRBJ2-3; maybe TRBD1 (6 bases). V was clipped by 10 bases and J by 6 bases, with 20 bases between them. CDR3 size: 14 residues. CDR1 is ENHRY and CDR2 is SYGVKD in the germline V gene.

The CDR3 nucleotides read TGTGCCAGCAGTTGGGACTCGGTTTCTGGCTACACCTTC. It specifies CASSWDSVSGYTF. The chain links TRBV12-3 or TRBV12-4 to TRBJ1-2; D may be TRBD1 (5 bases). The CDR3 totals 13 residues. The germline V and J ends were trimmed by 4 bases and 7 bases, with 13 bases remaining between them.

The chain uses TRBV3-1 (or the pseudogene TRBV3-2) and TRBJ2-4; weak D call: TRBD1 (6 bases). This CDR3 spans 13 amino acids. V was shortened by 3 bases and J by 7 bases, with 10 bases between the two germline ends. Germline CDR1 reads LGHDT; CDR2 reads YNNKEL (reference sequence). CDR3 loop: CASSHTGKNIQYF. CDR3 in DNA: TGTGCCAGCAGCCATACAGGGAAGAACATTCAGTACTTC.

The chain employs TRBV18 and TRBJ2-7; 9 bases are a match to TRBD1. Germline values: CDR1 KGHSH, CDR2 LQKENI. This CDR3 has 15 residues. With V trimmed by 3 bases and J by 6 bases, 9 bases remained unmatched. The CDR3 loop is CASSPPGTGYGEQYF. DNA of the CDR3: TGTGCCAGCTCACCCCCCGGGACAGGGTATGGCGAGCAGTACTTC.

This chain uses TRBV6-1 with TRBJ1-1, with unresolved D. The CDR3 is 16 amino acids. Trimming took off 2 bases at V and 0 bases at J, with 13 bases between the two ends. CDR1 and CDR2 from the germline V gene are MNHNS and SASEGT. DNA of the CDR3: TGTGCCAGCAGTGAACCCCTGGTCGGGCTGAACACTGAAGCTTTCTTT. This encodes CASSEPLVGLNTEAFF.

The table lists this clone with a count of one. The rearrangement links TRBV3-1 (or the pseudogene TRBV3-2) to TRBJ1-5; no clear D. Germline loops: CDR1 LGHDT, CDR2 YNNKEL (reference sequence). The CDR3 is 13 residues long. The ends were cut back, 0 bases at V and 7 bases at J, with 7 bases in the middle. CDR3 sequence reads: CASSQDLFQPQHF. In nucleotides, the CDR3 is TGTGCCAGCAGCCAAGATCTTTTCCAGCCCCAGCATTTT.

The chain joins TRBV28 to TRBJ2-7; 9 bases fit TRBD2. V trimming: 4 bases; J trimming: 4 bases; junction bases outside the gene matches: 8. The CDR3 has 15 residues. Germline V lookup: CDR1 MDHEN, CDR2 SYDVKM. The DNA of the CDR3 is TGTGCCAGCAGTTCGCTATCAGCGGGAGGATACGAGCAGTACTTC. Its translation: CASSSLSAGGYEQYF. Together with reference TRBV28 and TRBJ2-7, the CDR3 gives the full variable domain: DVKVTQSSRYLVKRTGEKVFLECVQDMDHENMFWYRQDPGLGLRLIYFSYDVKMKEKGDIPEGYSVSREKKERFSLILESASTNQTSMYLCASSSLSAGGYEQYFGPGTRLTVT.

This chain uses TRBV10-3 with TRBJ2-4; D is possibly TRBD1 (5 bases). In germline, CDR1 is ENHRY, CDR2 SYGVKD. The CDR3 length is 16 residues. Trimming took off 0 bases at V and 2 bases at J, with 11 bases between the two ends. Written as DNA, the CDR3 is TGTGCCATCAGTGAGTCGCAGGGATCTACCAAAAACATTCAGTACTTC. It yields the protein CAISESQGSTKNIQYF.

The chain recombines TRBV2 with TRBJ2-3; 8 bases line up with TRBD2. V gave up 5 bases and J gave up 0 bases; unmatched junction bases: 16. From germline, CDR1 is SNHLY and CDR2 FYNNEI. The CDR3 runs 19 residues. The CDR3 loop is CASSLRLTRTSLSTDTQYF. CDR3 bases: TGTGCCAGCAGTCTCCGATTAACACGGACTAGCCTAAGCACAGATACGCAGTATTTT.

In DNA, the CDR3 is TGTGCCAGCAGTTTGCGGGCTAACCCCAGGCAGCCCCAGCATTTT. As protein: CASSLRANPRQPQHF. The rearrangement uses TRBV28 and TRBJ1-5; unclear D gene. With 3 bases removed from V and 7 bases from J, the gap between germline ends came to 16 bases. The length of the CDR3 is 15 residues. Germline V gives CDR1 MDHEN, CDR2 SYDVKM.

About this clone: Other DNA sequences in the same sample also yield this CDR3. In DNA, the CDR3 is TGTGCCAGCAGCTTAGGAGGGACTGGGGCCAACGTCCTGACTTTC. Translation gives CASSLGGTGANVLTF. The chain uses TRBV5-4 and TRBJ2-6; possibly TRBD2 for D (6 bases). Germline values: CDR1 SGHNT, CDR2 YYREEE (reference sequence). V lost 2 bases and J lost 2, with 8 bases in between. This CDR3 region has 15 residues.

This clone has ten or more counts. The CDR3 reads CATSTGTSQSGANVLTF. Written as DNA, the CDR3 is TGTGCCACCAGCACGGGGACTAGCCAATCTGGGGCCAACGTCCTGACTTTC. V usage is TRBV15 and J usage is TRBJ2-6; 9 nucleotides align to TRBD2. Germline CDR1 and CDR2: LNHNV and YYDKDF (reference sequence). J gave up 1 base and V 4 bases, and 5 bases lay outside the gene matches. CDR3 size: 17 residues. Using reference TRBV15 and TRBJ2-6 for the parts outside the CDR3, the full variable domain is DAMVIQNPRYQVTQFGKPVTLSCSQTLNHNVMYWYQQKSSQAPKLLFHYYDKDFNNEADTPDNFQSRRPNTSFCFLDIRSPGLGDTAMYLCATSTGTSQSGANVLTFGAGSRLTVL.

The rearrangement links TRBV4-1 to TRBJ2-7; D gene unclear. From germline, CDR1 is MGHRA and CDR2 YSYEKL. The CDR3 is 15 residues long. The V and J ends lost 1 base and 1 base respectively, with 11 bases between them. The CDR3 DNA reads TGCGCCAGCAGCCAAGCAGTGACTGTATCCTACGAGCAGTACTTC. Amino acids: CASSQAVTVSYEQYF.

V and J are TRBV19 and TRBJ1-5; D may be TRBD1 (6 bases). CDR1 and CDR2 (germline): LNHDA, SQIVND (reference sequence). Deletions cut 0 bases from V and 3 bases from J, with 18 bases between. The CDR3 loop spans 18 amino acids. The CDR3 is CASSIDLGDRPPNQPQHF. CDR3 nucleotide sequence: TGTGCCAGTAGTATAGATCTGGGAGACAGGCCCCCCAATCAGCCCCAGCATTTT.

This clone occurred once. The V gene is TRBV6-5, the J gene TRBJ1-5; the D is unclear. This CDR3 is built from 14 residues. V lost 5 bases to trimming and J lost 0 bases, with 8 bases between them. CDR1 is MNHEY, CDR2 SVGAGI, per germline. The CDR3 nucleotides read TGTGCCAGCAGTCCAGTGGGTAGCAATCAGCCCCAGCATTTT. Translating gives CASSPVGSNQPQHF.